These 16 T cell receptor beta chains originate from one sample sequenced in a study of vaccination effects on CD4 cells after COVID-19 (dated by TCRdb to 2022 to 2024). Receptors were amplified or captured by the immunoSEQ multiplex PCR assay. TCRdb carries this immuneACCESS record with in-frame sequences only. Its versions omit some clonotypes, under half of them owing to an unresolved V gene in the studies checked, with the rest unexplained. For this sample there are about 24,000 clones; 55% to 75% appear just once. In total, the top ten clones hold roughly an eighth of the sample. Their antigens are not known. In the ViraFEST assay, PBMC were stimulated with viral peptide pools, and TCR sequencing was then used to find antigen-specific CD4+ T cell clonotypes based on their expansion. After more than 9 days of culture, CD4+ T cells were isolated with the EasySep CD4+ T cell isolation kit. None of the healthy vaccine recipients had a prior SARS-CoV-2 infection, which was confirmed by nucleocapsid antibody tests that came back negative both before and after vaccination.

Sequences were derived from CD4+ T cells from PBMCs cultured with HCoV-OC43 spike peptides, sampled before COVID-19 vaccination. This sample's cell subset or site label indicates: HCoV-OC43 spike overlapping peptide pool stimulation. These receptors were obtained from a human donor who received a COVID-19 vaccine.

Only a few counts were recorded for this clone. The chain employs TRBV5-1 and TRBJ1-6; 9 nucleotides line up with TRBD1. The CDR3 length is 16 residues. Trimming cost V 4 bases and J 11 bases; bases outside gene matches: 13. The V gene's germline CDR1 is SGHRS and CDR2 YFSETQ. The CDR3 sequence is CASSRDDRGNSAPLHF. The CDR3 bases are TGCGCCAGCAGCCGGGATGACAGGGGGAATTCGGCACCCCTCCACTTT.

The V and J genes are TRBV18 and TRBJ1-1; D is uncertain. V was shortened by 3 bases and J by 3 bases, with 11 bases between the two germline ends. The germline V gene encodes CDR1 KGHSH and CDR2 LQKENI. The CDR3 totals 14 residues. This CDR3 reads CASSPVYRDTEAFF. The CDR3 nucleotides are TGTGCCAGCTCACCTGTCTACCGGGACACTGAAGCTTTCTTT.

This chain joins TRBV6-6 and TRBJ1-2; D might be TRBD1 (6 bases). Per germline, CDR1 MNHNY and CDR2 SVGAGI (reference sequence). This CDR3 contains 19 residues. The V end was cut by 6 bases, the J end by 2 bases, with 28 bases between. CDR3 sequence reads: CASSRQVHGGGLGNYGYTF. The DNA for the CDR3 is TGTGCCAGCAGCCGACAGGTCCACGGCGGAGGACTGGGGAACTATGGCTACACCTTC.

J is TRBJ2-2 and V is TRBV6-5; a weak D match, TRBD2 (6 bases). V was shortened by 8 bases and J by 5 bases, with 18 bases between the two germline ends. The CDR3 covers 15 residues. Germline V gene data show CDR1 as MNHEY and CDR2 as SVGAGI. The CDR3 nucleotides are TGTGCCAGCTCCATGCCAGCGGGTGCTACCGGGGAGCTGTTTTTT. It encodes CASSMPAGATGELFF.

This chain links TRBV19 with TRBJ1-1, with 11 bases aligning to TRBD1. V lost 3 bases and J lost 3; bases outside the gene matches: 6. CDR1 and CDR2 from the germline V gene are LNHDA and SQIVND (reference sequence). The CDR3 extends over 16 amino acids. The CDR3 region has the DNA TGTGCCAGTAGTATGCCACTGGGACAGGGGGACACTGAAGCTTTCTTT. It is translated as CASSMPLGQGDTEAFF.

By sample fraction, this clone is medium-sized. The chain couples TRBV20-1 to TRBJ2-7; the match to TRBD2 covers 8 bases. CDR1 is DFQATT and CDR2 is SNEGSKA in the germline V gene (reference sequence). The V segment lost 4 bases and the J segment 4 bases; nucleotides outside the gene matches: 9. The CDR3 has 14 amino acids. This CDR3 reads CSANDIAGRYEQYF. For the CDR3, the DNA is TGCAGTGCTAATGATATAGCGGGGAGATACGAGCAGTACTTC.

This chain joins TRBV5-4 and TRBJ1-6, with D possibly matching TRBD1 (6 bases). From germline, CDR1 is SGHNT and CDR2 YYREEE (reference sequence). The CDR3 contains 15 residues. The germline V and J ends were trimmed by 1 base and 6 bases, with 11 bases remaining between them. DNA of the CDR3: TGTGCCAGCAGCTTGACGGGGGGCGGTAATTCACCCCTCCACTTT. It is translated as CASSLTGGGNSPLHF.

This sequence joins TRBV3-1 (or the pseudogene TRBV3-2) and TRBJ1-2; D is unresolved. CDR3 size: 14 residues. Trimming shortened V by 0 bases and J by 4 bases, and 9 bases separated the two germline ends. Germline CDR1 is LGHDT and CDR2 is YNNKEL (reference sequence). CDR3 sequence: CASSQDSAGYGYTF. CDR3 coding DNA: TGTGCCAGCAGCCAAGATTCGGCAGGCTATGGCTACACCTTC.

The chain joins TRBV6-2 or TRBV6-3 to TRBJ2-7, with D possibly TRBD1 on 5 matching bases. CDR1 and CDR2 from the germline V gene are MNHEY and SVGEGT. The CDR3 is 15 amino acids. V was pared by 4 bases and J by 3 bases, with 16 bases between. The CDR3 nucleotides are TGTGCCAGCAGTTCAATGACAGTGACGAGCTACGAGCAGTACTTC. Protein: CASSSMTVTSYEQYF.

The chain is built from TRBV7-9 and TRBJ1-6, with D tentatively TRBD1 (5 bases). This CDR3 is 15 amino acids long. CDR1 is SEHNR and CDR2 is FQNEAQ in the germline V gene (reference sequence). V was trimmed by 5 bases and J by 2 bases, leaving 10 bases between them. The CDR3 region has the DNA TGTGCCAGCAGCCTTCAGGGAACCTATAATTCACCCCTCCACTTT. Translated: CASSLQGTYNSPLHF.

This chain uses TRBV18 with TRBJ1-2; tentatively, D is TRBD1 (6 bases). The CDR3 consists of 15 residues. The V gene lost 3 bases and the J gene lost 3 bases, with 14 bases spanning the gap. CDR1 KGHSH and CDR2 LQKENI come from the germline V gene. The CDR3 DNA is TGTGCCAGCTCACCCTCAACAGGGTTGGACTATGGCTACACCTTC. Encoded protein: CASSPSTGLDYGYTF.

The gene calls are TRBV5-1 and TRBJ1-3; no clear D. V was trimmed by 1 base and J by 0 bases, leaving 8 bases between them. In germline, CDR1 is SGHRS, CDR2 YFSETQ. This CDR3 region has 15 residues. CDR3 amino acids: CASSLQGSSGNTIYF. Here the CDR3 DNA reads TGCGCCAGCAGCTTGCAAGGTAGCTCTGGAAACACCATATATTTT.

The genes are TRBV25-1 and TRBJ2-7; D unclear. V was clipped by 6 bases and J by 5 bases, with 17 bases between them. The V gene's germline CDR1 is MGHDK and CDR2 SYGVNS. The CDR3 consists of 14 residues. The CDR3 protein is CASRDSGNWNEQYF. For the CDR3, the DNA is TGTGCCAGCAGGGATAGTGGGAATTGGAACGAGCAGTACTTC.

The chain is built from TRBV18 and TRBJ1-4, with D unresolved. Trimming removed 2 bases at V and 6 bases at J, with 16 bases between. Germline CDR1 is KGHSH and CDR2 is LQKENI. The CDR3 runs 16 residues. The CDR3 DNA follows: TGTGCCAGCTCACCATTGAAAGGTGGGATTTATGAAAAACTGTTTTTT. This encodes CASSPLKGGIYEKLFF.

V and J are TRBV7-2 and TRBJ1-2, with 7 bases matching TRBD1. V trimming: 1 base; J trimming: 4 bases; junction bases outside the gene matches: 6. The CDR3 runs 15 residues. Germline CDR1 SGHTA, CDR2 FQGNSA. The DNA for the CDR3 is TGTGCCAGCAGCTTAGTAGTGACAGGGTCCTATGGCTACACCTTC. This encodes CASSLVVTGSYGYTF.

The V and J genes are TRBV29-1 and TRBJ1-1; tentative D call: TRBD1 (6 bases). Per germline, CDR1 SQVTM and CDR2 ANQGSEA. V lost 4 bases and J lost 7, with 10 bases in between. The CDR3 covers 11 residues. CDR3 DNA sequence: TGCAGCGTTGTGGGACAAGTTGAAGCTTTCTTT. Protein sequence: CSVVGQVEAFF. Drawing the rest from reference TRBV29-1 and TRBJ1-1, the complete variable domain is SAVISQKPSRDICQRGTSLTIQCQVDSQVTMMFWYRQQPGQSLTLIATANQGSEATYESGFVIDKFPISRPNLTFSTLTVSNMSPEDSSIYLCSVVGQVEAFFGQGTRLTVV.